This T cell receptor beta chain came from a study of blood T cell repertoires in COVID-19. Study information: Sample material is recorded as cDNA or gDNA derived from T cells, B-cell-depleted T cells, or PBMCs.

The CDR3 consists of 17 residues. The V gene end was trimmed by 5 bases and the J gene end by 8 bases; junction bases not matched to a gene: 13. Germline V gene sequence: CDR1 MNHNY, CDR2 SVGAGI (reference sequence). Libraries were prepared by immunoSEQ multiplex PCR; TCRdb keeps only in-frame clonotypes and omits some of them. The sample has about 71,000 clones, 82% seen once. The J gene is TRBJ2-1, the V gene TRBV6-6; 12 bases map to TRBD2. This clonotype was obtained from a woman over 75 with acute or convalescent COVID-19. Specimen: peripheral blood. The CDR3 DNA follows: TGTGCCAGCAGTCCCTGGACTAGCGGGACCGGCGGGGATGAGCAGTTCTTC. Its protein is CASSPWTSGTGGDEQFF.